The text below deals with one T cell receptor beta chain. Its target is not known. This record comes from a study of CD4 T cells in relation to SARS-CoV-2 and coronaviruses. Whole-study results and caveats: In roughly two thirds of donors, memory CD4+ clonotypes crossrecognized SARS-CoV-2 and at least one common cold coronavirus spike. No donor gave both pre-pandemic and post-infection samples.

Generated by immunoSEQ multiplex PCR, the TCRdb table keeps only in-frame clones and is missing some. The table has 43,000 or so clones, approximately 80% seen once; the top ten hold more than 1.3%. CDR3 size: 17 residues. Germline CDR1 reads MGHRA; CDR2 reads YSYEKL. V shed 1 base and J shed 0 bases, with 16 bases lying between them. Naive or memory CD4+ cells were cultured 1:1 with T cell-depleted PBMCs plus CEF. The sample taken for sequencing was naive CD4+ T cells from PBMCs, cultured in vitro. Subset denoted: naive CD4+ T cells isolated by negative enrichment. The V call is TRBV4-1, the J call TRBJ2-7, with D maybe TRBD2 (6 bases). This TCR was recovered from an adult with COVID-19. CDR3 sequence (DNA): TGCGCCAGCAGCCAAGGGGGCGGGGCGGGAAACTCCTACGAGCAGTACTTC. This gives the protein CASSQGGGAGNSYEQYF.